These 28 T cell receptor beta chains were sequenced from one sample in a study of identical twins. Each CDR3 protein gets one entry after TCRdb re-called the 5' RACE reads with MiXCR. The sample has more than 1.5 million distinct CDR3 sequences; less than 35% are singletons. The sample consisted of cord blood. The receptors derive from a newborn girl in good health.

The sample holds a few counts of this clonotype. This sequence joins TRBV3-1 and TRBJ1-2, with TRBD1 identical over 8 bases. The CDR3 loop spans 15 amino acids. Germline V gene data show CDR1 as LGHDT and CDR2 as YNNKEL (reference sequence). Trimming cost V 1 base and J 5 bases; bases outside gene matches: 6. As DNA, the CDR3 is TGTGCCAGCAGCCAAGGGACAGGGTCGCAATATGGCTACACCTTC. The encoded protein is CASSQGTGSQYGYTF.

This clonotype was found many times. The chain joins TRBV27 to TRBJ2-3, with a tentative D call TRBD2 (5 bases). The germline V gene encodes CDR1 MNHEY and CDR2 SMNVEV (reference sequence). V lost 2 bases and J lost 5, with 11 bases in between. The CDR3 has 14 amino acids. The CDR3 nucleotides read TGTGCCAGCAGTTTAACCTTGAGGGAAGATACGCAGTATTTT. Translation: CASSLTLREDTQYF.

V is TRBV20-1 and J is TRBJ1-2; D is undetermined. Germline loops: CDR1 DFQATT, CDR2 SNEGSKA (reference sequence). The germline V and J ends were trimmed by 3 bases and 1 base, with 12 bases remaining between them. The CDR3 totals 14 residues. CDR3 residues: CSASLGSLNYGYTF. CDR3 DNA: TGCAGTGCTAGCCTCGGTAGTCTTAACTATGGCTACACCTTC.

The rearrangement uses TRBV3-1 and TRBJ2-7; no clear D gene. CDR3 length: 14 amino acids. The germline V gene encodes CDR1 LGHDT and CDR2 YNNKEL (reference sequence). Trimming removed 1 base at V and 3 bases at J, with 10 bases between. The CDR3 spells CASSQGPPYYEQYF. The CDR3 DNA reads as TGTGCCAGCAGCCAAGGACCGCCCTACTACGAGCAGTACTTC.

This clonotype was recorded a few times. The genes are TRBV13 and TRBJ2-1; 7 bases are a match to TRBD2. The germline CDR1 and CDR2 sequences are PRHDT and FYEKMQ (reference sequence). J lost 3 bases, V lost 5 bases, and 4 bases had no gene match. The CDR3 loop spans 14 amino acids. The chain's CDR3 is CASSTPGGYNEQFF. CDR3 coding DNA: TGTGCCAGCAGCACGCCGGGAGGCTACAATGAGCAGTTCTTC. Using reference TRBV13 and TRBJ2-1 for the parts outside the CDR3, the full variable domain is AAGVIQSPRHLIKEKRETATLKCYPIPRHDTVYWYQQGPGQDPQFLISFYEKMQSDKGSIPDRFSAQQFSDYHSELNMSSLELGDSALYFCASSTPGGYNEQFFGPGTRLTVL.

The rearrangement uses TRBV11-1 and TRBJ2-7; D not certain. The CDR3 has 14 residues. The V and J ends lost 5 bases and 7 bases respectively, with 18 bases between them. Germline CDR1 and CDR2: SGHAT and FQDESV (reference sequence). The CDR3 nucleotides read TGTGCCAGCAGCGCACAAAGGACGGTGCGAGAGCAGTACTTC. Translating it yields CASSAQRTVREQYF. Complete variable domain (other parts from reference TRBV11-1 and TRBJ2-7): EAEVAQSPRYKITEKSQAVAFWCDPISGHATLYWYRQILGQGPELLVQFQDESVVDDSQLPKDRFSAERLKGVDSTLKIQPAELGDSAMYLCASSAQRTVREQYFGPGTRLTVT.

The chain links TRBV5-1 to TRBJ2-7; 8 nucleotides line up with TRBD2. The length of the CDR3 is 15 residues. Germline CDR1 and CDR2: SGHRS and YFSETQ. The J segment lost 7 bases and the V segment lost 1 base, leaving 10 bases of the junction unmatched. CDR3 amino acids: CASSLKGLELNEQYF. The CDR3 region has the DNA TGCGCCAGCAGCTTGAAGGGACTAGAACTAAATGAGCAGTACTTC.

The chain links TRBV28 to TRBJ1-2; the D is unclear. The CDR3 runs 12 residues. The germline V gene has CDR1 MDHEN and CDR2 SYDVKM. V was clipped by 8 bases and J by 5 bases, with 12 bases between them. The CDR3 DNA is TGTGCCAGCTCTACCGCCGGGTATGGCTACACCTTC. The encoded protein is CASSTAGYGYTF.

The chain employs TRBV7-9 and TRBJ1-2; D perhaps matches TRBD1 (6 bases). Germline V gives CDR1 SEHNR, CDR2 FQNEAQ (reference sequence). This CDR3 is 15 amino acids long. V was cut by 4 bases and J by 0 bases, with 12 bases left in between. The CDR3 protein is CASSSQGLSNYGYTF. In DNA form, the CDR3 reads TGTGCCAGCAGCTCACAGGGACTCTCTAACTATGGCTACACCTTC.

This clonotype occurred a few times. J is TRBJ2-3 and V is TRBV20-1; D possibly corresponds to TRBD2 (5 bases). The CDR3 runs 17 residues. Looked up from germline, CDR1 is DFQATT and CDR2 is SNEGSKA (reference sequence). V was cut by 1 base and J by 4 bases, with 21 bases left in between. The CDR3, as DNA: TGCAGTGCTAGAGCGAGGAGGTGGGCCGTTGAGGCAGATACGCAGTATTTT. Protein: CSARARRWAVEADTQYF.

V is TRBV2 and J is TRBJ2-3; the D gene is possibly TRBD1 (6 bases). Germline V CDR1 and CDR2: SNHLY, FYNNEI. The V end lost 7 bases, the J end lost 0 bases, and 11 bases lay between the germline ends. There are 14 residues in the CDR3. The CDR3 loop reads CASNRDTSTDTQYF. In nucleotides, the CDR3 is TGTGCCAGCAATAGGGACACTAGCACAGATACGCAGTATTTT.

V and J are TRBV27 and TRBJ2-1; 7 nucleotides match TRBD2. V gave up 4 bases and J gave up 0 bases; unmatched junction bases: 18. The CDR3 is 20 amino acids. Germline lookup yields CDR1 MNHEY and CDR2 SMNVEV (reference sequence). The CDR3 spells CASSSLPGTNGRSSYNEQFF. The DNA for the CDR3 is TGTGCCAGCAGTTCCCTTCCCGGGACTAACGGGAGGTCCTCCTACAATGAGCAGTTCTTC.

This clonotype showed up just once. This could be a read error, since a much larger clone is one nucleotide away. The chain recombines TRBV6-1 with TRBJ2-7; tentatively, D is TRBD2 (6 bases). The CDR3 is 12 amino acids. Trimming removed 4 bases at V and 2 bases at J, with 6 bases between. Germline-derived CDR1 and CDR2 are MNHNS and SASEGT. CDR3 bases: TGTGCCAGCAGTGTAGCGGCCTACGAGCAGTACTTC. Protein product: CASSVAAYEQYF.

V and J are TRBV21-1 and TRBJ1-1; the table's D call, TRBD1, has no DNA check behind it. TRBV21-1 is an annotated pseudogene. The CDR3 has 16 amino acids. DNA for the CDR3: TGTGCCAGCAGCAAGGGCAGGGGGCTAGAAAACACTGAAGCTTTCTTT. Translating it yields CASSKGRGLENTEAFF.

The V and J genes are TRBV10-2 and TRBJ2-7; D unresolved. Trimming took off 3 bases at V and 2 bases at J, with 11 bases between the two ends. The CDR3 runs 14 residues. CDR1 WSHSY and CDR2 SAAADI come from the germline V gene. The CDR3 spells CASSEPSKTYEQYF. The CDR3 bases are TGCGCCAGCAGTGAACCATCAAAGACCTACGAGCAGTACTTC.

The rearrangement links TRBV7-9 to TRBJ2-3, with no clear D. The CDR3 has 12 residues. V was shortened by 5 bases and J by 6 bases, with 9 bases between the two germline ends. Germline V lookup: CDR1 SEHNR, CDR2 FQNEAQ (reference sequence). For the CDR3, the DNA is TGTGCCAGCAGCGACCTTGAGGATACGCAGTATTTT. Amino acids: CASSDLEDTQYF. Full variable domain (remainder filled in from reference TRBV7-9 and TRBJ2-3): DTGVSQNPRHKITKRGQNVTFRCDPISEHNRLYWYRQTLGQGPEFLTYFQNEAQLEKSRLLSDRFSAERPKGSFSTLEIQRTEQGDSAMYLCASSDLEDTQYFGPGTRLTVL.

There are a few counts of this clonotype. The chain has TRBV27 and TRBJ2-1; either TRBD1 or TRBD2 may fit D (6 bases each). Trimming shortened V by 5 bases and J by 7 bases, and 21 bases separated the two germline ends. The germline V gene has CDR1 MNHEY and CDR2 SMNVEV (reference sequence). CDR3 size: 16 residues. CDR3 nucleotides: TGTGCCAGCAGTCCAGTCCTGTCGGGGGCCCGGAATGAGCAGTTCTTC. This encodes CASSPVLSGARNEQFF.

The V and J genes are TRBV7-2 and TRBJ2-2; TRBD2 agrees at 7 bases. The J segment lost 2 bases and the V segment lost 5 bases, leaving 8 bases of the junction unmatched. The CDR3 runs to 16 residues. CDR1 and CDR2 from the germline V gene are SGHTA and FQGNSA. This chain's CDR3 is CASSLGLLGNTGELFF. The CDR3 DNA reads TGTGCCAGCAGCCTGGGACTACTGGGTAACACCGGGGAGCTGTTTTTT.

At least ten counts were recorded for this clonotype. This chain uses TRBV5-6 with TRBJ1-2; D not resolved. This CDR3 region has 13 residues. Trimming left V 0 bases short and J 1 base short, with 4 bases between. CDR1 is SGHDT, CDR2 YYEEEE, per germline. CDR3 sequence: CASSLVHNYGYTF. The CDR3 DNA follows: TGTGCCAGCAGCTTGGTACATAACTATGGCTACACCTTC.

The CDR3 DNA reads as TGTGCCAGCAGCTTGGAACTAGCGGGATGGAATGAGCAGTTCTTC. It specifies CASSLELAGWNEQFF. This chain connects TRBV5-6 to TRBJ2-1, with 10 bases identical to TRBD2. The CDR3 contains 15 residues. CDR1 is SGHDT and CDR2 is YYEEEE in the germline V gene. The ends lost 0 bases at V and 7 bases at J; junction bases unmatched: 4.

This chain connects TRBV25-1 to TRBJ2-3; D is tentatively TRBD1 or TRBD2 (6 bases each). V dropped 6 bases and J dropped 1 base, with 11 bases sitting between them. Germline values: CDR1 MGHDK, CDR2 SYGVNS. The CDR3 is 14 amino acids. CDR3 region: CASRRGHGTDTQYF. In DNA, the CDR3 is TGTGCCAGCAGGCGGGGACACGGCACAGATACGCAGTATTTT.

The chain couples TRBV10-3 to TRBJ2-7, with D possibly called TRBD1 or TRBD2 (5 bases each). V lost 10 bases and J lost 3, with 13 bases in between. The CDR3 contains 12 residues. Germline CDR1 ENHRY, CDR2 SYGVKD. CDR3 amino acids: CATNSDSYEQYF. CDR3 DNA sequence: TGTGCCACCAATAGCGACAGCTACGAGCAGTACTTC.

The chain carries TRBV28 and TRBJ2-1; D assignment may be TRBD1 or TRBD2 (6 bases each). The CDR3 length is 16 residues. CDR1 and CDR2 (germline): MDHEN, SYDVKM. V was pared by 3 bases and J by 3 bases, with 15 bases between. CDR3 coding DNA: TGTGCCAGCAGTTTCAAAGGGGGGCTGGGCTACAATGAGCAGTTCTTC. Translation gives CASSFKGGLGYNEQFF.

This clonotype was counted between two and nine times. The gene calls are TRBV20-1 and TRBJ2-3; 10 nucleotides align to TRBD2. CDR1 and CDR2 (germline): DFQATT, SNEGSKA (reference sequence). CDR3 size: 16 residues. Trimming removed 3 bases from V and 2 bases from J; junction bases left unmatched: 8. CDR3 loop: CSASTTSGAITDTQYF. The CDR3 coding sequence is TGCAGTGCTAGTACCACTAGCGGGGCTATCACAGATACGCAGTATTTT.

This sequence joins TRBV9 and TRBJ1-5; 8 bases align to TRBD1. The V gene's germline CDR1 is SGDLS and CDR2 YYNGEE. After removal of 3 bases from V and 4 bases from J, the junction contained 6 bases not matched to a gene. This CDR3 has 15 residues. The CDR3 loop reads CASSASTGVNQPQHF. For the CDR3, the DNA is TGTGCCAGCAGCGCGTCGACAGGGGTGAATCAGCCCCAGCATTTT.

This clonotype occurred many times. The chain uses TRBV5-1 and TRBJ2-3, with D unresolved. Trimming pared 4 bases from V and 8 bases from J, leaving 11 bases between. The CDR3 is 12 amino acids. Per the germline V gene, CDR1 is SGHRS and CDR2 is YFSETQ. In nucleotides, the CDR3 is TGCGCCAGCAGCCAGAGCCGGGTTACGCAGTATTTT. This gives the protein CASSQSRVTQYF.

The chain recombines TRBV20-1 with TRBJ1-4, with TRBD1 identical over 10 bases. V lost 1 base and J lost 0; bases outside the gene matches: 11. Per the germline V gene, CDR1 is DFQATT and CDR2 is SNEGSKA (reference sequence). The CDR3 sequence is 19 residues long. Here the CDR3 reads CSARVQGTGENPTNEKLFF. The CDR3 DNA sequence: TGCAGTGCTAGAGTCCAAGGGACAGGGGAAAACCCAACTAATGAAAAACTGTTTTTT.

This clonotype was seen a few times. J is TRBJ1-1 and V is TRBV7-9; TRBD1 matches at 8 bases. Looked up from germline, CDR1 is SEHNR and CDR2 is FQNEAQ (reference sequence). This CDR3 contains 15 residues. Trimming removed 2 bases from V and 4 bases from J; junction bases left unmatched: 6. The CDR3 reads CASSLSLTGGTEAFF. The CDR3 DNA reads TGTGCCAGCAGCTTATCCCTAACAGGGGGCACTGAAGCTTTCTTT.